This T cell receptor beta chain stems from a study of T cell responses to AZD1222 COVID-19 vaccine. Overall study findings and caveats: Spike-wide coverage was observed for vaccine-associated CD4 TCRs, with dominant responses at 160-218 and 743-854. Vaccination with two AZD1222 doses was followed by a rise in Spike-specific TCR breadth and depth. Clonal diversity may have been underestimated, and the donors were mostly white British, with more females than males.

Produced via immunoSEQ multiplex PCR; TCRdb's table is partial and in-frame only. This table has around 99,000 clones, approximately 89% appearing once. As for this clone: Its antigen is undetermined.

The analysis combined second doses at about 4 or about 12 weeks. Trimming stripped 3 bases from V and 7 bases from J, with 7 bases between. Germline lookup yields CDR1 SGHTA and CDR2 FQGNSA. The CDR3 covers 12 residues. The sequence derives from an adult who received the AZD1222 COVID-19 vaccine. Material: peripheral blood, obtained 28 days after the second AZD1222 dose. J is TRBJ2-1 and V is TRBV7-2; D gene uncertain. The CDR3 coding sequence is TGTGCCAGCAGCTTGGGGTGGAATGAGCAGTTCTTC. Translation: CASSLGWNEQFF.